Following are 13 T cell receptor beta chains from one sample sequenced in a study of T cells in Graves' hyperthyroidism and ophthalmopathy. Amplification of TCR beta CDR3 regions was performed using RNA transcripts as template. A set of HTBI primers served as the primers for a first-round RT-PCR of the TCR CDR3. Using its own MiXCR run on the multiplex PCR reads, TCRdb lists one record per CDR3 protein. The sample consists of about 530,000 distinct CDR3 sequences, roughly a sixth of them appearing once. The sequenced sample consisted of blood. The receptors come from a woman aged 18-30 years with Graves' ophthalmopathy.

This clonotype was seen many times. The chain uses TRBV3-1 and TRBJ2-7; TRBD1 agrees at 9 bases. The CDR3 totals 16 residues. Germline CDR1 and CDR2: LGHDT and YNNKEL (reference sequence). V was clipped by 3 bases and J by 4 bases; unmatched bases: 10. Here the CDR3 DNA reads TGTGCCAGCAGCCACTCCTACAGGGGGCGCAGGTACGAGCAGTACTTC. Its protein is CASSHSYRGRRYEQYF.

This clonotype came up a few times. The chain is built from TRBV6-2 or TRBV6-3 and TRBJ2-5, with 11 bases that match TRBD2. CDR3 size: 16 residues. CDR1 is MNHEY and CDR2 is SVGEGT in the germline V gene. V shed 0 bases, J shed 5 bases, and the junction held 5 bases outside the gene matches. CDR3 sequence: CASSYSLAGGRETQYF. In DNA, the CDR3 is TGTGCCAGCAGTTACTCATTAGCGGGAGGGCGGGAGACCCAGTACTTC.

The V call is TRBV25-1, the J call TRBJ2-7; either TRBD1 or TRBD2 may supply D (6 bases each). CDR1 MGHDK and CDR2 SYGVNS come from the germline V gene. Trimming pared 3 bases from V and 2 bases from J, leaving 14 bases between. CDR3 length: 15 residues. DNA of the CDR3: TGTGCCAGCAGTGAGAAACGGGGGCGACCCTACGAGCAGTACTTC. Translation gives CASSEKRGRPYEQYF.

This clonotype turned up a few times. The chain recombines TRBV3-1 with TRBJ1-6; the D gene is possibly TRBD1 (5 bases). The V end lost 4 bases, the J end lost 0 bases, and 10 bases lay between the germline ends. Germline V lookup: CDR1 LGHDT, CDR2 YNNKEL (reference sequence). There are 16 residues in the CDR3. CDR3 in amino acids: CASSLGVSSYNSPLHF. The CDR3 coding sequence is TGTGCCAGCAGCCTAGGGGTAAGCTCCTATAATTCACCCCTCCACTTT.

This clonotype has a count of ten or more. This chain uses TRBV28 with TRBJ1-6; possible D gene TRBD1, 6 bases. CDR1 and CDR2 (germline): MDHEN, SYDVKM. The CDR3 extends over 17 amino acids. V lost 4 bases and J 9 bases, leaving 22 bases between the germline ends. As DNA, the CDR3 is TGTGCCAGCAGTTACGATCCAGGGGTCCAGGGTAGTTCACCCCTCCACTTT. This sequence encodes CASSYDPGVQGSSPLHF.

The gene calls are TRBV5-1 and TRBJ2-1, with D perhaps matching TRBD2 (5 bases). With 0 bases removed from V and 2 bases from J, the gap between germline ends came to 9 bases. From germline, CDR1 is SGHRS and CDR2 YFSETQ. The CDR3 loop spans 15 amino acids. DNA for the CDR3: TGCGCCAGCAGCTTGGCTATGGGAGCCTACAATGAGCAGTTCTTC. Its protein product is CASSLAMGAYNEQFF.

This clonotype was detected a few times. V is TRBV29-1 and J is TRBJ2-1; 7 bases are a match to TRBD2. The V and J ends lost 4 bases and 0 bases, in that order; junction bases with no gene match: 6. The CDR3 totals 15 residues. Germline CDR1 and CDR2: SQVTM and ANQGSEA. The CDR3 region is CSVVPTSDSYNEQFF. Here the CDR3 DNA reads TGCAGCGTTGTCCCCACTAGCGACTCCTACAATGAGCAGTTCTTC.

V is TRBV27 and J is TRBJ1-4; no clear D gene. The CDR3 extends over 15 amino acids. Trimming removed 0 bases at V and 2 bases at J, with 7 bases between. Per the germline V gene, CDR1 is MNHEY and CDR2 is SMNVEV (reference sequence). The chain's CDR3 is CASSLSVGTNEKLFF. CDR3 DNA sequence: TGTGCCAGCAGTTTATCGGTCGGGACTAATGAAAAACTGTTTTTT.

The chain carries TRBV4-1 and TRBJ2-5; either TRBD1 or TRBD2 may fit D (5 bases each). Trimming removed 0 bases from V and 2 bases from J, with 13 bases in between. The CDR3 spans 16 residues. Germline CDR1 and CDR2: MGHRA and YSYEKL. CDR3 nucleotide sequence: TGCGCCAGCAGCCAAGAATCGGGACGGTTTCAAGAGACCCAGTACTTC. This sequence encodes CASSQESGRFQETQYF.

Details on this clonotype: A much more abundant neighbour one base away suggests this may be a read error. The V gene is TRBV30, the J gene TRBJ1-1; D not resolved. The CDR3 loop spans 13 amino acids. Germline values: CDR1 GTSNPN, CDR2 SVGIG (reference sequence). The CDR3 nucleotides are TGTGCCTGGAAGCCCGCCCGAGACACTGAAGTTTTCTTT. Amino acids: CAWKPARDTEVFF.

The rearrangement joins TRBV28 to TRBJ1-4; 11 positions match TRBD1. This CDR3 region has 17 residues. V lost 3 bases and J lost 10; bases outside the gene matches: 13. The germline V gene encodes CDR1 MDHEN and CDR2 SYDVKM. The CDR3 coding sequence is TGTGCCAGCAGTTTGATTGGGTGGACAGGGGGCGCGAGAAAACTGTTTTTT. Protein sequence: CASSLIGWTGGARKLFF.

This clonotype was seen repeatedly, ten times or more. The V call is TRBV5-1, the J call TRBJ1-1; 10 bases align to TRBD1. The CDR3 is 13 residues long. V was clipped by 3 bases and J by 7 bases; unmatched bases: 3. Germline V gene sequence: CDR1 SGHRS, CDR2 YFSETQ. CDR3 sequence: CASSSGTGDEAFF. As DNA, the CDR3 is TGCGCCAGCAGCTCGGGGACAGGGGATGAAGCTTTCTTT.

This clonotype has a handful of counts. This chain connects TRBV19 to TRBJ2-2; 8 bases map to TRBD1. V trimming: 3 bases; J trimming: 5 bases; junction bases outside the gene matches: 8. CDR3 length: 16 amino acids. Germline V gives CDR1 LNHDA, CDR2 SQIVND (reference sequence). CDR3 in amino acids: CASSIQPGGATGELFF. CDR3 sequence (DNA): TGTGCCAGTAGTATTCAGCCAGGGGGCGCAACCGGGGAGCTGTTTTTT.